This entry lists 27 T cell receptor beta chains sequenced from one sample in a study of cytomegalovirus exposure and HLA in healthy donors. PCR amplification relied on 60 Vbeta primers (plus 13 Jbeta primers). The method was immunoSEQ multiplex PCR; TCRdb's version includes in-frame clones alone and lacks a portion of them. The sample has 100,000 to 150,000 clones; the top ten hold 2.5% to 3%. Input material: PBMCs. The receptor set was obtained from a young man in good health and CMV-seronegative.

The genes are TRBV19 and TRBJ2-1, with D maybe TRBD2 (6 bases). Germline assignment: CDR1 LNHDA and CDR2 SQIVND (reference sequence). The CDR3 extends over 14 amino acids. V was cut by 6 bases and J by 8 bases, with 17 bases left in between. The CDR3 DNA sequence: TGTGCCAGTAGGAACGGGGGAGAGATCTATGAGCAGTTCTTC. This translates into CASRNGGEIYEQFF.

The chain carries TRBV4-1 and TRBJ2-5; 11 bases match TRBD2. The J call may be faulty, since TRBJ2-7 better matches the DNA end. Germline loops: CDR1 MGHRA, CDR2 YSYEKL. This CDR3 is 19 amino acids long. CDR3 loop: CASSQGPLAGGLFPYEQYF. The CDR3 DNA is TGCGCCAGCAGCCAAGGCCCCCTAGCGGGAGGTCTATTCCCCTACGAGCAGTACTTC.

DNA for the CDR3: TGTGCCAGCAGCTACCAAGGACAGGGGGATTCACCCCTCCACTTT. As protein: CASSYQGQGDSPLHF. The chain couples TRBV7-9 to TRBJ1-6; 10 nucleotides agree with TRBD1. The CDR3 is 15 residues long. CDR1 and CDR2 (germline): SEHNR, FQNEAQ (reference sequence). V dropped 4 bases and J dropped 8; count of bases not matched to a gene: 5.

The chain combines TRBV7-3 with TRBJ2-5; 7 bases are shared with TRBD2. The CDR3 sequence is 15 residues long. The junction had 9 bases not matched to a gene; V was cut back by 4 bases and J by 4 bases. CDR1 is SGHTA and CDR2 is FQGTGA in the germline V gene. CDR3 loop: CASSSSAASGETQYF. CDR3 nucleotides: TGTGCCAGCAGCTCCAGTGCGGCTAGCGGAGAGACCCAGTACTTC. Full variable domain (remainder filled in from reference TRBV7-3 and TRBJ2-5): GAGVSQTPSNKVTEKGKYVELRCDPISGHTALYWYRQSLGQGPEFLIYFQGTGAADDSGLPNDRFFAVRPEGSVSTLKIQRTERGDSAVYLCASSSSAASGETQYFGPGTRLLVL.

The chain is built from TRBV29-1 and TRBJ1-2; 7 nucleotides line up with TRBD1. CDR1 and CDR2 (germline): SQVTM, ANQGSEA. The CDR3 runs to 13 residues. Trimming took 3 bases from V and 5 from J; bases not matched to a gene: 6. CDR3 DNA: TGCAGCGTTGATGGGGGACAGCATTATGGCTACACCTTC. It encodes CSVDGGQHYGYTF.

The chain couples TRBV15 to TRBJ1-1, with TRBD1 matching 8 bases. The junction had 5 bases not matched to a gene; V was cut back by 4 bases and J by 7 bases. CDR1 is LNHNV, CDR2 YYDKDF, per germline (reference sequence). CDR3 size: 13 residues. The CDR3 loop is CATSNDRGVEAFF. As DNA, the CDR3 is TGTGCCACCAGCAATGACAGGGGAGTTGAAGCTTTCTTT.

The V and J genes are TRBV18 and TRBJ2-7, with a tentative D call TRBD1 (5 bases). The V and J ends lost 2 bases and 3 bases respectively, with 14 bases between them. Germline V gene lookup returns CDR1 KGHSH and CDR2 LQKENI. This CDR3 is 15 amino acids long. CDR3 protein: CASSPSRQNLYEQYF. Written as DNA, the CDR3 is TGTGCCAGCTCACCATCGAGACAGAACCTCTACGAGCAGTACTTC.

This chain uses TRBV6-1 with TRBJ2-3, with TRBD2 as a possible D gene (5 bases). The germline CDR1 and CDR2 sequences are MNHNS and SASEGT. The CDR3 extends over 15 amino acids. V lost 3 bases, J lost 1 base, and 11 bases lay in between. The CDR3 protein is CASSDIGSGTDTQYF. CDR3 DNA: TGTGCCAGCAGTGATATTGGGAGCGGCACAGATACGCAGTATTTT.

The V call is TRBV11-2, the J call TRBJ2-1; TRBD2 might be the D (5 bases). The CDR3 consists of 14 residues. V lost 5 bases and J lost 5, with 13 bases in between. Germline V CDR1 and CDR2: SGHAT, FQNNGV. In DNA form, the CDR3 reads TGTGCCAGCAGCCTATTCACTAGGGACAATGAGCAGTTCTTC. This encodes CASSLFTRDNEQFF. Drawing the rest from reference TRBV11-2 and TRBJ2-1, the complete variable domain is EAGVAQSPRYKIIEKRQSVAFWCNPISGHATLYWYQQILGQGPKLLIQFQNNGVVDDSQLPKDRFSAERLKGVDSTLKIQPAKLEDSAVYLCASSLFTRDNEQFFGPGTRLTVL.

This chain joins TRBV5-1 and TRBJ2-1; 14 positions match TRBD2. The CDR3 runs 16 residues. V gave up 4 bases and J gave up 10 bases; unmatched junction bases: 10. Germline assignment: CDR1 SGHRS and CDR2 YFSETQ. The CDR3 loop is CASSPGGLAGVGEQFF. CDR3 nucleotide sequence: TGCGCCAGCAGCCCGGGGGGACTAGCGGGAGTTGGGGAGCAGTTCTTC. Filled out from reference TRBV5-1 and TRBJ2-1, the complete variable domain reads KAGVTQTPRYLIKTRGQQVTLSCSPISGHRSVSWYQQTPGQGLQFLFEYFSETQRNKGNFPGRFSGRQFSNSRSEMNVSTLELGDSALYLCASSPGGLAGVGEQFFGPGTRLTVL.

The CDR3: CASRLWSAGGEETQYF. The CDR3 coding sequence is TGTGCCAGCAGACTTTGGTCGGCAGGGGGCGAAGAGACCCAGTACTTC. V gene TRBV27 combines with J gene TRBJ2-5, with 8 bases identical to TRBD1. The length of the CDR3 is 16 residues. Germline V CDR1 and CDR2: MNHEY, SMNVEV (reference sequence). J lost 3 bases, V lost 6 bases, and 12 bases had no gene match.

The gene calls are TRBV2 and TRBJ2-2, with 9 bases aligning to TRBD1. V lost 7 bases and J lost 6; bases outside the gene matches: 6. CDR1 is SNHLY and CDR2 is FYNNEI in the germline V gene. This CDR3 spans 14 amino acids. For the CDR3, the DNA is TGTGCCAGCAAGAGGACAGGGGAATCCGGGGAGCTGTTTTTT. It yields the protein CASKRTGESGELFF.

The chain links TRBV27 to TRBJ1-2; no firm D call. V lost 10 bases to trimming and J lost 8 bases, with 17 bases between them. Germline CDR1 and CDR2: MNHEY and SMNVEV (reference sequence). The CDR3 sequence is 12 residues long. CDR3 sequence (DNA): TGTGCCACCATGAGGGCCGGGATCGGCTACACCTTC. Translation: CATMRAGIGYTF.

The chain couples TRBV29-1 to TRBJ2-7; 10 positions match TRBD1. The germline CDR1 and CDR2 sequences are SQVTM and ANQGSEA. Trimming cost V 6 bases and J 0 bases; bases outside gene matches: 11. The CDR3 runs 16 residues. The CDR3 is CSVESRRTGGSYEQYF. The CDR3 region has the DNA TGCAGCGTCGAATCCAGAAGGACAGGGGGCTCCTACGAGCAGTACTTC.

The chain carries TRBV10-1 and TRBJ2-7; 7 nucleotides agree with TRBD1. Trimming cost V 6 bases and J 1 base; bases outside gene matches: 3. There are 13 residues in the CDR3. The germline gives CDR1 WNHNN, CDR2 SYGVQD (reference sequence). In DNA form, the CDR3 reads TGCGCCAGCAGCATGGGACAGTCCTACGAGCAGTACTTC. Amino acid sequence: CASSMGQSYEQYF.

The V and J genes are TRBV7-9 and TRBJ1-3; D perhaps matches TRBD1 (6 bases). The CDR3 sequence is 14 residues long. V was shortened by 4 bases and J by 0 bases, with 7 bases between the two germline ends. From germline, CDR1 is SEHNR and CDR2 FQNEAQ (reference sequence). CDR3 region: CASSSGASGNTIYF. The CDR3 DNA reads as TGTGCCAGCAGCTCAGGGGCCTCTGGAAACACCATATATTTT.

The chain is built from TRBV30 and TRBJ1-2; 7 nucleotides match TRBD1. Germline lookup yields CDR1 GTSNPN and CDR2 SVGIG (reference sequence). After removal of 5 bases from V and 8 bases from J, the junction contained 8 bases not matched to a gene. CDR3 length: 12 amino acids. As DNA, the CDR3 is TGTGCCTGGGAGAGGGGGCTTTCCGGCTACACCTTC. Encoded protein: CAWERGLSGYTF.

V gene TRBV2 combines with J gene TRBJ2-2; 9 bases fit TRBD1. Trimming removed 1 base from V and 8 bases from J; junction bases left unmatched: 5. CDR3 length: 15 residues. Germline V gene data show CDR1 as SNHLY and CDR2 as FYNNEI. The CDR3 region is CASSEGGQGSGELFF. The CDR3 DNA is TGTGCCAGCAGTGAAGGGGGACAGGGAAGTGGGGAGCTGTTTTTT.

The chain is built from TRBV10-1 and TRBJ2-7; D possibly corresponds to TRBD1 (5 bases). Germline values: CDR1 WNHNN, CDR2 SYGVQD (reference sequence). Trimming removed 3 bases from V and 7 bases from J, with 7 bases in between. CDR3 length: 11 residues. The CDR3 reads CASSERGEQYF. CDR3 bases: TGCGCCAGCAGTGAAAGGGGAGAGCAGTACTTC.

V gene TRBV27 combines with J gene TRBJ2-7; 8 positions agree with TRBD1. V lost 4 bases and J lost 6; bases outside the gene matches: 11. The CDR3 extends over 15 amino acids. CDR1 is MNHEY and CDR2 is SMNVEV in the germline V gene (reference sequence). The CDR3 DNA reads TGTGCCAGCAGTTCTGGACAGGGCACTTACCTCGAGCAGTACTTC. This translates into CASSSGQGTYLEQYF.

The chain recombines TRBV18 with TRBJ1-4; D remains ambiguous. V was shortened by 5 bases and J by 5 bases, with 15 bases between the two germline ends. The germline CDR1 and CDR2 sequences are KGHSH and LQKENI. The CDR3 runs 15 residues. CDR3 in DNA: TGTGCCAGCTCATTTACTCAAAATCTGAATGAAAAACTGTTTTTT. It yields the protein CASSFTQNLNEKLFF.

This sequence joins TRBV28 and TRBJ2-7, with 10 bases identical to TRBD2. The V and J ends lost 3 bases and 3 bases, in that order; junction bases with no gene match: 11. Germline V lookup: CDR1 MDHEN, CDR2 SYDVKM. This CDR3 is built from 17 residues. The CDR3 nucleotides read TGTGCCAGCAGTTTTCACCTAGCGGGAGTCACAGACTACGAGCAGTACTTC. Amino acid sequence: CASSFHLAGVTDYEQYF.

The chain is built from TRBV7-8 and TRBJ2-7, with D possibly being TRBD1 (6 bases). The CDR3 extends over 13 amino acids. Trimming took off 8 bases at V and 5 bases at J, with 16 bases between the two ends. Germline-derived CDR1 and CDR2 are SGHVS and FQNEAQ. The CDR3 loop reads CASRVLGGNEQYF. CDR3 bases: TGTGCCAGCCGGGTGTTAGGGGGAAACGAGCAGTACTTC.

The gene calls are TRBV10-3 and TRBJ2-5, with TRBD2 identical over 8 bases. The end of the DNA is better explained by TRBJ2-7, so the J call may be wrong. Germline CDR1 reads ENHRY; CDR2 reads SYGVKD. CDR3 length equals 17 residues. For the CDR3, the DNA is TGTGCCATCAGTGAGTCAGGGGGTACTAGCGGCTCCTACGAGCAGTACTTC. Amino acid sequence: CAISESGGTSGSYEQYF.

The chain combines TRBV2 with TRBJ2-7, with D perhaps matching TRBD2 (5 bases). V lost 5 bases and J lost 2, with 13 bases in between. CDR1 SNHLY and CDR2 FYNNEI come from the germline V gene. CDR3 length: 14 amino acids. For the CDR3, the DNA is TGTGCCAGCAGTCGCCCGACTAAGACCTACGAGCAGTACTTC. Protein: CASSRPTKTYEQYF.

J is TRBJ2-1 and V is TRBV27, with 7 bases lining up with TRBD2. The CDR3 sequence is 16 residues long. CDR1 is MNHEY, CDR2 SMNVEV, per germline (reference sequence). The junction had 6 bases not matched to a gene; V was cut back by 4 bases and J by 0 bases. The CDR3 bases are TGTGCCAGCAGTTCCCCTCGCGGGAGCTCCTACAATGAGCAGTTCTTC. It translates to CASSSPRGSSYNEQFF.

The chain links TRBV11-2 to TRBJ1-2; possibly TRBD1 for D (6 bases). This CDR3 comprises 15 residues. V was pared by 6 bases and J by 6 bases, with 20 bases between. CDR1 SGHAT and CDR2 FQNNGV come from the germline V gene. In nucleotides, the CDR3 is TGTGCCAGCAGACAAGGGGGGGGCGTTAAGAATGGCTACACCTTC. Translated, it gives CASRQGGGVKNGYTF.